The present entry profiles one T cell receptor (beta chain) with its context. Its antigen is as yet unknown. This CDR3 region has 13 residues. Germline CDR1 MNHEY, CDR2 SMNVEV (reference sequence). V lost 6 bases to trimming and J lost 3 bases; unmatched junction nucleotides: 5. The sample belongs to a study of cytomegalovirus exposure and HLA in healthy donors. With 60 Vbeta and 13 Jbeta primers, the PCR was carried out. This table comes from immunoSEQ multiplex PCR, and its TCRdb copy is limited to in-frame clones, with some not included. The sample has 95,000 to 100,000 clones; roughly four fifths are singletons. Whole-study findings and limits: As a later analysis showed, a missense DCLRE1C variant was linked to trimming of TCR beta V- and J-genes.

The chain recombines TRBV27 with TRBJ2-7, with 7 bases aligning to TRBD1. The clonotype comes from a female donor in good health and CMV-seropositive. Sequencing input: PBMCs. The chain's CDR3 is CASRLGQSYEQYF. CDR3 in DNA: TGTGCCAGCAGGCTGGGACAGAGCTACGAGCAGTACTTC.